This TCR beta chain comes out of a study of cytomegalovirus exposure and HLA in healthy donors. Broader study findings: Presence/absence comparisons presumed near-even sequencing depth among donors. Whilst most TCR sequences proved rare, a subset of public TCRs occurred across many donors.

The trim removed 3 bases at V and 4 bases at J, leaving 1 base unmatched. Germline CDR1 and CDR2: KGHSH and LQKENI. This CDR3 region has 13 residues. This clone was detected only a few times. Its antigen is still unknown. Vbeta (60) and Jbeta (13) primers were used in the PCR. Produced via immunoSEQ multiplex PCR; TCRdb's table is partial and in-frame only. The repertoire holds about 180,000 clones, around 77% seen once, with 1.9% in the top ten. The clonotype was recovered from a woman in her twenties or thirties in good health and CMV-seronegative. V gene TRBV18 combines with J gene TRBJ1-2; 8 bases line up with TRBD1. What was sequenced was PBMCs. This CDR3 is CASSPTGGYGYTF. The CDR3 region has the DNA TGTGCCAGCTCACCCACAGGGGGCTATGGCTACACCTTC. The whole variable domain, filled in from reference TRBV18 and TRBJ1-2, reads NAGVMQNPRHLVRRRGQEARLRCSPMKGHSHVYWYRQLPEEGLKFMVYLQKENIIDESGMPKERFSAEFPKEGPSILRIQQVVRGDSAAYFCASSPTGGYGYTFGSGTRLTVV.